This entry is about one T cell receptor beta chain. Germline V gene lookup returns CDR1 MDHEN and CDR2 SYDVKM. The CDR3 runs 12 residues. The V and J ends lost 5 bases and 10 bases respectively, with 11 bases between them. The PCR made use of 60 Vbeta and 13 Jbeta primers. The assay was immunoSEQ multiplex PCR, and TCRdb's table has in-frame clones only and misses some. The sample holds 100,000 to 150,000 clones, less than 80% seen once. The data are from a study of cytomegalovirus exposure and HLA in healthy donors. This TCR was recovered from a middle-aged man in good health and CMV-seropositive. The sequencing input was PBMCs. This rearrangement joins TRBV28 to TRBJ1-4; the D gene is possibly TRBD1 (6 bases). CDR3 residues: CASSKTGGKLFF. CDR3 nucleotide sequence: TGTGCCAGCAGTAAGACAGGAGGAAAACTGTTTTTT.